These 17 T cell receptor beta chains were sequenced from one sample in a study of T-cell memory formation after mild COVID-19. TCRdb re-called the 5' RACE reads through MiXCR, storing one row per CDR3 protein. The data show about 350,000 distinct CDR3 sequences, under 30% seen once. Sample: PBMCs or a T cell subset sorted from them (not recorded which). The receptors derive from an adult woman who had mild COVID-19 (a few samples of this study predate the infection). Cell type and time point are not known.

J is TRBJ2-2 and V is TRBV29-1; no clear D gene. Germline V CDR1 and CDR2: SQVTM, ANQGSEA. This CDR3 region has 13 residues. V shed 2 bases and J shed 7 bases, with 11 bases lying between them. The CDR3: CSVEYGTGGELFF. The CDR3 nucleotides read TGCAGCGTTGAATACGGCACGGGCGGGGAGCTGTTTTTT.

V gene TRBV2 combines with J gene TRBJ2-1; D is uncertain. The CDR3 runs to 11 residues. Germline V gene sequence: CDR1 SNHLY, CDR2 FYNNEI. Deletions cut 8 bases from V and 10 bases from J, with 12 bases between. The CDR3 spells CASRTIAEQFF. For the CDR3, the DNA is TGTGCCAGCCGGACGATAGCAGAGCAGTTCTTC.

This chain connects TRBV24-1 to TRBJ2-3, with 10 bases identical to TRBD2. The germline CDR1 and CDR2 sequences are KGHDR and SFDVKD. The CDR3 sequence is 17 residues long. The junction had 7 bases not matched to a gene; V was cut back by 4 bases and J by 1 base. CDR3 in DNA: TGTGCCACCAGTGAGACCCTCACTAGCGGGGGCACAGATACGCAGTATTTT. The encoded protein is CATSETLTSGGTDTQYF.

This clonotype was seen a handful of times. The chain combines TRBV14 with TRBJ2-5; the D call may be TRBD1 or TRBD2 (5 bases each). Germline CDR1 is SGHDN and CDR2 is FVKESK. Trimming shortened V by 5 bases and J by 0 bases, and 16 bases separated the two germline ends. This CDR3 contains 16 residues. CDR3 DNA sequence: TGTGCCAGCAGCGAGCTGGGGGAACGCTACCAAGAGACCCAGTACTTC. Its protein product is CASSELGERYQETQYF.

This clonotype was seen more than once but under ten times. CDR3 sequence: CASSFTSEYEQYF. The CDR3 nucleotides are TGCGCCAGCAGCTTTACTAGCGAGTACGAGCAGTACTTC. V is TRBV5-1 and J is TRBJ2-7, with TRBD2 identical over 7 bases. Trimming at V came to 2 bases and at J to 4 bases, leaving 3 bases not matched to a gene. The CDR3 runs 13 residues. The germline V gene has CDR1 SGHRS and CDR2 YFSETQ. Combining the CDR3 with reference TRBV5-1 and TRBJ2-7 gives the whole variable domain KAGVTQTPRYLIKTRGQQVTLSCSPISGHRSVSWYQQTPGQGLQFLFEYFSETQRNKGNFPGRFSGRQFSNSRSEMNVSTLELGDSALYLCASSFTSEYEQYFGPGTRLTVT.

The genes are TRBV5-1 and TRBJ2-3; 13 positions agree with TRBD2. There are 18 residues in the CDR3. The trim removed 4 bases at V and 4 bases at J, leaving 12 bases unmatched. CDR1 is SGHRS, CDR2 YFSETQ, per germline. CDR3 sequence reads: CASSLTSGGLVSADTQYF. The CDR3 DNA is TGCGCCAGCAGCCTGACTAGCGGGGGGCTGGTCTCCGCAGATACGCAGTATTTT.

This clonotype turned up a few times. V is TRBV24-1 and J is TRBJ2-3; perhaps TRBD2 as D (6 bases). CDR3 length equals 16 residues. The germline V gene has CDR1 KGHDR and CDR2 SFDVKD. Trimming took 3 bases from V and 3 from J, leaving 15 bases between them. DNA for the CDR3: TGTGCCACCAGTGATAGGGGATCCGGGAGTACAGATACGCAGTATTTT. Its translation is CATSDRGSGSTDTQYF.

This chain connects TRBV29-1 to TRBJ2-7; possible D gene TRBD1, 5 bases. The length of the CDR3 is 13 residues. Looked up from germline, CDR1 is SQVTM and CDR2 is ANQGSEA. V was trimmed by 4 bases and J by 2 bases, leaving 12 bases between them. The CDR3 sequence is CSVVWPGTYEQYF. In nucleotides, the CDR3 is TGCAGCGTTGTCTGGCCAGGGACCTACGAGCAGTACTTC.

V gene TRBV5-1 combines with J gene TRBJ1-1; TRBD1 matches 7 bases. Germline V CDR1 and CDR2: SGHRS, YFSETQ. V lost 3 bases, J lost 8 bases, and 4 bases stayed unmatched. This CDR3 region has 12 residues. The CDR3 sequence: CASSWGTAEAFF. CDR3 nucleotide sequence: TGCGCCAGCAGCTGGGGGACAGCGGAAGCTTTCTTT.

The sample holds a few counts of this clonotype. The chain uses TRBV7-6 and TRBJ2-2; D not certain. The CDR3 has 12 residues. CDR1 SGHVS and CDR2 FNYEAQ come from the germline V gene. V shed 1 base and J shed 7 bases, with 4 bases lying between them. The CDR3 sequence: CASSLENGELFF. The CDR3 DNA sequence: TGTGCCAGCAGCTTAGAAAACGGGGAGCTGTTTTTT.

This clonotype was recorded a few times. CDR3 residues: CASSQGKGASSGNTIYF. As DNA, the CDR3 is TGCGCCAGCAGCCAAGGGAAGGGGGCGAGCTCTGGAAACACCATATATTTT. The V gene is TRBV4-3, the J gene TRBJ1-3, with 7 bases aligning to TRBD1. Germline loops: CDR1 LGHNA, CDR2 YSLEER. J lost 0 bases, V lost 1 base, and 6 bases had no gene match. The CDR3 extends over 17 amino acids.

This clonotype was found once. This CDR3 is CASSPPDRVNTEAFF. For the CDR3, the DNA is TGTGCCAGCTCACCGCCCGACAGGGTAAACACTGAAGCTTTCTTT. The chain recombines TRBV18 with TRBJ1-1; TRBD1 aligns across 7 bases. Germline values: CDR1 KGHSH, CDR2 LQKENI. The CDR3 length is 15 residues. The J segment lost 2 bases and the V segment lost 3 bases, leaving 6 bases of the junction unmatched.

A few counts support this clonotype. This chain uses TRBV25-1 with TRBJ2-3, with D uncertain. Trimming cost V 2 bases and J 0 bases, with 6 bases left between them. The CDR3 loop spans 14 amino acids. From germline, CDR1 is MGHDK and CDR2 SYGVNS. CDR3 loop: CASSEGPSTDTQYF. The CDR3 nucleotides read TGTGCCAGCAGTGAAGGTCCTAGCACAGATACGCAGTATTTT.

Here the CDR3 DNA reads TGCAGTGCTAGAGATAGGGGGACCGGGACAGGGGACTACGAGCAGTACTTC. It translates to CSARDRGTGTGDYEQYF. The rearrangement uses TRBV20-1 and TRBJ2-7; 10 bases are shared with TRBD1. This CDR3 comprises 17 residues. V lost 0 bases, J lost 3 bases, and 11 bases stayed unmatched. Germline CDR1 is DFQATT and CDR2 is SNEGSKA (reference sequence).

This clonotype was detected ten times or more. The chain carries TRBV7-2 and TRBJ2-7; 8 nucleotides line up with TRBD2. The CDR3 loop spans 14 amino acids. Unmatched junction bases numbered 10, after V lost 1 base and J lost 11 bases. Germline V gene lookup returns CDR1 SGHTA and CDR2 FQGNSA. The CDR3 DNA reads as TGTGCCAGCAGCTTAGTTAGCGCGGGAGGAGCAGAGTACTTC. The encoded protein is CASSLVSAGGAEYF.

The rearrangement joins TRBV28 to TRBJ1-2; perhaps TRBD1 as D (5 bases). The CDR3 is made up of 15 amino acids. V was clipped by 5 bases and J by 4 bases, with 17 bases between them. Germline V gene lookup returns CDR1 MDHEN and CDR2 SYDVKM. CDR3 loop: CASSTDSTSFYGYTF. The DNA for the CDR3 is TGTGCCAGCAGTACTGACAGCACCAGCTTCTATGGCTACACCTTC.

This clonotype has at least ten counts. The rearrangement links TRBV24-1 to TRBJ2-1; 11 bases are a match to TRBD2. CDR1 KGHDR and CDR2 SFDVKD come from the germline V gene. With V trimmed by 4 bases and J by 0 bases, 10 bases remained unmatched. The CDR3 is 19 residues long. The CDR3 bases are TGTGCCACCAGTGAGCCGGGACTAGCGGCAAAGAGCTCCTACAATGAGCAGTTCTTC. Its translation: CATSEPGLAAKSSYNEQFF.